This T cell receptor beta chain was sequenced in a study of cytomegalovirus exposure and HLA in healthy donors. J gave up 5 bases and V 2 bases, and 7 bases lay outside the gene matches. The CDR3 spans 15 residues. Germline V CDR1 and CDR2: MDHEN, SYDVKM. A multiplex PCR was run with 60 Vbeta primers and 13 Jbeta primers. Measured with immunoSEQ multiplex PCR; TCRdb has only the in-frame clones, and not every one. The data hold 150,000 to 200,000 clones, with about 79% observed a single time. This TCR was recovered from a man younger than 35 in good health and CMV-seronegative. Input material: PBMCs. The rearrangement joins TRBV28 to TRBJ2-5; 8 bases align to TRBD1. The CDR3 region has the DNA TGTGCCAGCAGTTTAAACCCAGGGGGCCATGAGACCCAGTACTTC. Translation: CASSLNPGGHETQYF. Combining the CDR3 with reference TRBV28 and TRBJ2-5 gives the whole variable domain DVKVTQSSRYLVKRTGEKVFLECVQDMDHENMFWYRQDPGLGLRLIYFSYDVKMKEKGDIPEGYSVSREKKERFSLILESASTNQTSMYLCASSLNPGGHETQYFGPGTRLLVL.